These 16 T cell receptor beta chains share one sample of origin, sequenced in a study of CD8 T cells in ankylosing spondylitis. TCRdb reanalysed the 5' RACE reads using MiXCR and keeps one entry per CDR3 protein. The data show around 130,000 distinct CDR3 sequences, 7% seen once. The sequenced material came from blood, either unsorted or a sorted T cell fraction (not recorded which). The source is a male donor with ankylosing spondylitis or in good health (not recorded which).

By its share, this clonotype is medium-sized (0.01 to 0.1%). This chain connects TRBV5-1 to TRBJ1-1; 8 bases agree with TRBD1. From germline, CDR1 is SGHRS and CDR2 YFSETQ. The CDR3 loop spans 15 amino acids. The V and J ends lost 6 bases and 4 bases, in that order; junction bases with no gene match: 11. CDR3 nucleotide sequence: TGCGCCAGCAAAAACCCAGGGGGCAGAAGCACTGAAGCTTTCTTT. Its translation is CASKNPGGRSTEAFF.

This clonotype has a count of ten or more. The chain carries TRBV7-9 and TRBJ2-6; no clear D gene. This CDR3 region has 17 residues. Germline CDR1 and CDR2: SEHNR and FQNEAQ (reference sequence). Trimming removed 3 bases from V and 0 bases from J, with 12 bases in between. The chain's CDR3 is CASSFNLGVSGANVLTF. CDR3 DNA sequence: TGTGCCAGCAGCTTCAACCTGGGTGTCTCTGGGGCCAACGTCCTGACTTTC.

This clonotype was seen ten or more times. The V call is TRBV11-2, the J call TRBJ2-3; 10 nucleotides line up with TRBD2. CDR1 and CDR2 from the germline V gene are SGHAT and FQNNGV. The CDR3 consists of 19 residues. The V segment lost 5 bases and the J segment 4 bases; nucleotides outside the gene matches: 18. DNA of the CDR3: TGTGCCAGCAGCACACCCGACCTAGCGGGAGTGGTTGGGGCAGATACGCAGTATTTT. Its translation is CASSTPDLAGVVGADTQYF.

This clonotype has at least ten counts. This chain connects TRBV7-8 to TRBJ2-1, with TRBD1 as a possible D gene (6 bases). The germline CDR1 and CDR2 sequences are SGHVS and FQNEAQ. Trimming took off 6 bases at V and 1 base at J, with 10 bases between the two ends. The CDR3 has 14 amino acids. The chain's CDR3 is CASSRDKSYNEQFF. CDR3 nucleotide sequence: TGTGCCAGCAGTCGGGACAAATCCTACAATGAGCAGTTCTTC. Full variable domain (remainder filled in from reference TRBV7-8 and TRBJ2-1): GAGVSQSPRYKVAKRGQDVALRCDPISGHVSLFWYQQALGQGPEFLTYFQNEAQLDKSGLPSDRFFAERPEGSVSTLKIQRTQQEDSAVYLCASSRDKSYNEQFFGPGTRLTVL.

This clonotype was observed many times. The chain uses TRBV25-1 and TRBJ2-7; the D gene is possibly TRBD1 (6 bases). V lost 3 bases to trimming and J lost 3 bases, with 15 bases between them. Germline CDR1 MGHDK, CDR2 SYGVNS. CDR3 length: 15 amino acids. CDR3 in DNA: TGTGCCAGCAGTGACCCGGGCAGGGGAGTCTACGAGCAGTACTTC. This codes for CASSDPGRGVYEQYF.

This clonotype was seen at least ten times. The chain links TRBV5-1 to TRBJ2-1, with D maybe TRBD2 (5 bases). The V end lost 3 bases, the J end lost 7 bases, and 11 bases lay between the germline ends. The CDR3 spans 13 residues. The germline V gene has CDR1 SGHRS and CDR2 YFSETQ. CDR3 loop: CASSSKDFNEQFF. In nucleotides, the CDR3 is TGCGCCAGCAGCTCCAAGGACTTTAATGAGCAGTTCTTC.

This clonotype occurred many times. This sequence joins TRBV20-1 and TRBJ1-5; D uncertain. Germline V gene sequence: CDR1 DFQATT, CDR2 SNEGSKA (reference sequence). This CDR3 region has 13 residues. With 3 bases removed from V and 0 bases from J, the gap between germline ends came to 6 bases. The CDR3 here is CSAREYSNQPQHF. Here the CDR3 DNA reads TGCAGTGCTAGGGAATATAGCAATCAGCCCCAGCATTTT.

This clonotype showed up many times. The chain employs TRBV29-1 and TRBJ1-1; D is unresolved. Germline values: CDR1 SQVTM, CDR2 ANQGSEA. CDR3 length: 12 residues. V gave up 7 bases and J gave up 0 bases, with 9 bases separating them. CDR3 nucleotide sequence: TGCAGCGGACGACACCTGAACACTGAAGCTTTCTTT. This encodes CSGRHLNTEAFF.

Concerning this clonotype itself: One base away lies a much larger clone, so this may be a sequencing read error. This likely comes from a read error, as the CDR3 has no conserved phenylalanine or tryptophan at its end. V usage is TRBV4-1 and J usage is TRBJ1-5; 10 bases line up with TRBD1. The germline CDR1 and CDR2 sequences are MGHRA and YSYEKL. With V trimmed by 2 bases and J by 9 bases, 10 bases remained unmatched. This CDR3 has 16 amino acids. CDR3 loop: CASSQSPGTGASPQHL. DNA for the CDR3: TGCGCCAGCAGCCAAAGTCCCGGGACAGGGGCTTCGCCCCAGCATTTA.

This clonotype was recorded many times. CDR3 sequence (DNA): TGTGCCAGCAGCTTAGATTCAGGGGAAAAACTGTTTTTT. Translating gives CASSLDSGEKLFF. The chain employs TRBV7-6 and TRBJ1-4, with a tentative D call TRBD1 (5 bases). The germline V and J ends were trimmed by 1 base and 8 bases, with 8 bases remaining between them. CDR3 length equals 13 residues. From germline, CDR1 is SGHVS and CDR2 FNYEAQ.

This clonotype was found many times. The rearrangement links TRBV12-5 to TRBJ2-7, with D maybe TRBD2 (5 bases). The V end lost 1 base, the J end lost 4 bases, and 5 bases lay between the germline ends. Germline CDR1 reads LGHNT; CDR2 reads FRNRAP. This CDR3 spans 12 amino acids. In DNA form, the CDR3 reads TGTGCTAGTGGTTTGGGGACTTACGAGCAGTACTTC. Amino acid sequence: CASGLGTYEQYF.

This chain uses TRBV6-2 or TRBV6-3 with TRBJ1-1, with 7 bases fitting TRBD1. Trimming took 10 bases from V and 6 from J; bases not matched to a gene: 8. The CDR3 loop spans 12 amino acids. CDR1 and CDR2 from the germline V gene are MNHEY and SVGEGT. DNA of the CDR3: TGTGCCAACAGCCGCGACAGGGCTGAAGCTTTCTTT. This encodes CANSRDRAEAFF.

This clonotype was seen repeatedly, ten times or more. V gene TRBV15 combines with J gene TRBJ1-4; 8 bases map to TRBD1. Germline CDR1 LNHNV, CDR2 YYDKDF (reference sequence). V was clipped by 0 bases and J by 5 bases; unmatched bases: 5. The CDR3 is 16 residues long. The CDR3 DNA sequence: TGTGCCACCAGCAGAGATATCAGGACAGGGAATGAAAAACTGTTTTTT. Its protein is CATSRDIRTGNEKLFF.

This clonotype was counted at least ten times. The chain recombines TRBV29-1 with TRBJ2-7; D is perhaps TRBD1 or TRBD2 (5 bases each). The germline CDR1 and CDR2 sequences are SQVTM and ANQGSEA. V shed 2 bases and J shed 0 bases, with 14 bases lying between them. The CDR3 runs to 15 residues. The CDR3 nucleotides are TGCAGCGTTGAAAAGAGTCGAGGGGTCTCCTACGAGCAGTACTTC. It specifies CSVEKSRGVSYEQYF.

There are many counts of this clonotype. The chain combines TRBV9 with TRBJ2-6, with D hard to call. The germline V and J ends were trimmed by 3 bases and 6 bases, with 10 bases remaining between them. Germline V lookup: CDR1 SGDLS, CDR2 YYNGEE. This CDR3 is built from 14 residues. This chain's CDR3 is CASSASVAANVLTF. CDR3 in DNA: TGTGCCAGCAGCGCGTCCGTTGCGGCCAACGTCCTGACTTTC.

The table lists this clonotype with many counts. The chain uses TRBV5-1 and TRBJ1-4; 7 bases are a match to TRBD1. Germline values: CDR1 SGHRS, CDR2 YFSETQ. The CDR3 is 14 amino acids. Unmatched junction bases numbered 8, after V lost 4 bases and J lost 8 bases. The CDR3 nucleotides are TGCGCCAGCAGCCTACAGGGGTCTGGGGAAAAACTGTTTTTT. This codes for CASSLQGSGEKLFF.